This entry is about one TCR beta chain. Its antigen is currently unknown. The CDR3 extends over 20 amino acids. The record originates from a study of T cells after yellow fever vaccination. Whole-study context: Libraries from low-cell-number fractions were prepared with the SMART-Seq v4 Ultra Low Input RNA kit. Findings and caveats of the study: Re-detected after boosting: most primary clones, almost 97% of CD4 and around 86% of CD8. One caveat is that FACS-sorted repertoires could contain abundant clonotypes contaminating from the bulk population.

For TCR, cDNA came from 5'RACE template switching, which added a universal primer site and UMIs. TCRdb redid the calling of the 5' RACE reads with MiXCR, one entry per CDR3 protein. In the table there are a few hundred thousand distinct CDR3 sequences, around 17% of which are singletons. The TCR comes from a young man who received the YFV17D yellow fever vaccine. The sequencing here drew on PBMCs, taken 5 days after the first yellow fever vaccination. The chain recombines TRBV21-1 with TRBJ1-5; TRBD1 reflects the table's D call only, with no check against the DNA. TRBV21-1 is classified as a pseudogene. The CDR3 is CASSKAFRDRGVYSNQPQHF. The CDR3 DNA sequence: TGTGCCAGCAGCAAAGCGTTTCGGGACAGGGGGGTTTATAGCAATCAGCCCCAGCATTTT.